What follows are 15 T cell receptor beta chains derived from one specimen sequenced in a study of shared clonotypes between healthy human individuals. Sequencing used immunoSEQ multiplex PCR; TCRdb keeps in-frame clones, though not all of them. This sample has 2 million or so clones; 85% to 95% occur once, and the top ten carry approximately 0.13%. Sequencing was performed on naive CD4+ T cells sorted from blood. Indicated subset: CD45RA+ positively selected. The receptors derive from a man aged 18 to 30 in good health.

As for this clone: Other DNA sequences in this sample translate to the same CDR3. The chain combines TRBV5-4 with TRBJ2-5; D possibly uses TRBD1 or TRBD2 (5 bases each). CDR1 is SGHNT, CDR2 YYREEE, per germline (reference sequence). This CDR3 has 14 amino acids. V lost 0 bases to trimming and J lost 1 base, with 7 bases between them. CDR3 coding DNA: TGTGCCAGCAGCTTGGCGGGGACCCAAGAGACCCAGTACTTC. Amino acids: CASSLAGTQETQYF.

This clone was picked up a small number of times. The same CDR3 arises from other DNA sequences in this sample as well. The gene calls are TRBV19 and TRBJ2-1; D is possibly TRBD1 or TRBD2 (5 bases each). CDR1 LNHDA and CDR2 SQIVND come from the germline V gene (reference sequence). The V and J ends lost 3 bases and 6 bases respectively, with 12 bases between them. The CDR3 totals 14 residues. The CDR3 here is CASSIGPGSNEQFF. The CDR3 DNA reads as TGTGCCAGTAGTATTGGCCCAGGGAGCAATGAGCAGTTCTTC. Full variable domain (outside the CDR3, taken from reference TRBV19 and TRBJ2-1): DGGITQSPKYLFRKEGQNVTLSCEQNLNHDAMYWYRQDPGQGLRLIYYSQIVNDFQKGDIAEGYSVSREKKESFPLTVTSAQKNPTAFYLCASSIGPGSNEQFFGPGTRLTVL.

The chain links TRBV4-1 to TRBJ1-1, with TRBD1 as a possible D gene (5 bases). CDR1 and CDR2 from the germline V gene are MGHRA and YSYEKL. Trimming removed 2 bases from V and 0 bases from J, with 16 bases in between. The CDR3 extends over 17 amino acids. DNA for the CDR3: TGCGCCAGCAGCCAACCAAGGGGTATTGGGGTGAACACTGAAGCTTTCTTT. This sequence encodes CASSQPRGIGVNTEAFF.

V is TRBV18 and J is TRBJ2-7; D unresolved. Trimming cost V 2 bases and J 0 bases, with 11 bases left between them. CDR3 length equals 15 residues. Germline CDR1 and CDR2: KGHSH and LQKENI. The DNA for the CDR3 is TGTGCCAGCTCACCAGGAATAGGGAACTCCTACGAGCAGTACTTC. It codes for CASSPGIGNSYEQYF.

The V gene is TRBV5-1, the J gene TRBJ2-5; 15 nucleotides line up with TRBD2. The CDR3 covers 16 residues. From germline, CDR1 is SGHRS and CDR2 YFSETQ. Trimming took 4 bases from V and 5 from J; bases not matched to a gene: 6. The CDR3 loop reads CASSDGLAGGTETQYF. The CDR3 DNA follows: TGCGCCAGCAGCGACGGACTAGCGGGAGGGACGGAGACCCAGTACTTC.

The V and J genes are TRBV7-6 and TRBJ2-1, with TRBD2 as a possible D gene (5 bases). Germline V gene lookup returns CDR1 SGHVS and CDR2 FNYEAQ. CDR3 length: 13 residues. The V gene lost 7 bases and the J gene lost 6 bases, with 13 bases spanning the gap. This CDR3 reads CASKSAGGNEQFF. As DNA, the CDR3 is TGTGCCAGCAAGTCGGCAGGAGGCAATGAGCAGTTCTTC.

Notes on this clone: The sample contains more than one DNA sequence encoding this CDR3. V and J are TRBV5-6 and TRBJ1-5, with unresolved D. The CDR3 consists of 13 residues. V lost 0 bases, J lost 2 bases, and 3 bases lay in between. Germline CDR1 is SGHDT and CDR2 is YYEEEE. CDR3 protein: CASSLAGNQPQHF. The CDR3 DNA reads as TGTGCCAGCAGCTTGGCTGGCAATCAGCCCCAGCATTTT.

The CDR3 sequence: CASSAGAGGYTF. The CDR3 region has the DNA TGTGCCAGCTCAGCAGGGGCGGGTGGCTACACCTTC. This chain links TRBV6-1 with TRBJ1-2, with a tentative D call TRBD1 (6 bases). The ends were cut back, 8 bases at V and 7 bases at J, with 14 bases in the middle. This CDR3 is 12 amino acids long. Germline V gives CDR1 MNHNS, CDR2 SASEGT.

The CDR3 nucleotides are TGTGCCAGCAGTGACCCTAGCGGGGTGGATACGCAGTATTTT. Amino acids: CASSDPSGVDTQYF. The V gene is TRBV2, the J gene TRBJ2-3, with 9 bases identical to TRBD2. The V and J ends lost 3 bases and 6 bases, in that order; junction bases with no gene match: 4. CDR1 is SNHLY, CDR2 FYNNEI, per germline. The CDR3 covers 14 residues.

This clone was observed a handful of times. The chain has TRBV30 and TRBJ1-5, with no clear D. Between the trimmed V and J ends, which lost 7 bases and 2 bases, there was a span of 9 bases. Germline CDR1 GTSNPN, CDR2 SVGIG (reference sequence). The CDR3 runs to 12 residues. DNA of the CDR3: TGTGCCTCGGGTTGGGGCAATCAGCCCCAGCATTTT. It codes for CASGWGNQPQHF.

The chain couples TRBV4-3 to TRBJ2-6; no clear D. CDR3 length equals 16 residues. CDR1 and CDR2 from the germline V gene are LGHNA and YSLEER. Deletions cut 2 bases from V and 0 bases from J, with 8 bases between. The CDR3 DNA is TGCGCCAGCAGCCAATCTTGGGACTCTGGGGCCAACGTCCTGACTTTC. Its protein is CASSQSWDSGANVLTF.

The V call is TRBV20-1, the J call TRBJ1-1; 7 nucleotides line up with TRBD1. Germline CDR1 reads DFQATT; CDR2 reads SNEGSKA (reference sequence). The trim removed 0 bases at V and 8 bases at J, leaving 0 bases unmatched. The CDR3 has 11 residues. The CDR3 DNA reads TGCAGTGCTAGAGAACAGGGGGAAGCTTTCTTT. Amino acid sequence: CSAREQGEAFF.

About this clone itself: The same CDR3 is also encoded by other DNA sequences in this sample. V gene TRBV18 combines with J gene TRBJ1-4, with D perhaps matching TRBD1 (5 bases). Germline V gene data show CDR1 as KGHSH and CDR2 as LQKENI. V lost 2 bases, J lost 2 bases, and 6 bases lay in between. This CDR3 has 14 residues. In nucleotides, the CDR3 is TGTGCCAGCTCACCAGGGGCGACTAATGAAAAACTGTTTTTT. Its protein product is CASSPGATNEKLFF.

Written as DNA, the CDR3 is TGTGCCAGCAGCGAACGGACAGGATCGATAGACACTGAAGCTTTCTTT. Amino acid sequence: CASSERTGSIDTEAFF. The chain recombines TRBV5-4 with TRBJ1-1; TRBD1 aligns across 7 bases. V lost 4 bases and J lost 3; bases outside the gene matches: 12. Germline V gene data show CDR1 as SGHNT and CDR2 as YYREEE (reference sequence). There are 16 residues in the CDR3.

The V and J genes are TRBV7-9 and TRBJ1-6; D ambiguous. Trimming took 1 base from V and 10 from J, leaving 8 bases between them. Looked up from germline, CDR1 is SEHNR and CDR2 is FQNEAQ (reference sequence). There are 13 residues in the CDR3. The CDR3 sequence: CASSLVGGSPLHF. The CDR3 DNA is TGTGCCAGCAGCTTAGTCGGAGGCTCACCCCTCCACTTT.